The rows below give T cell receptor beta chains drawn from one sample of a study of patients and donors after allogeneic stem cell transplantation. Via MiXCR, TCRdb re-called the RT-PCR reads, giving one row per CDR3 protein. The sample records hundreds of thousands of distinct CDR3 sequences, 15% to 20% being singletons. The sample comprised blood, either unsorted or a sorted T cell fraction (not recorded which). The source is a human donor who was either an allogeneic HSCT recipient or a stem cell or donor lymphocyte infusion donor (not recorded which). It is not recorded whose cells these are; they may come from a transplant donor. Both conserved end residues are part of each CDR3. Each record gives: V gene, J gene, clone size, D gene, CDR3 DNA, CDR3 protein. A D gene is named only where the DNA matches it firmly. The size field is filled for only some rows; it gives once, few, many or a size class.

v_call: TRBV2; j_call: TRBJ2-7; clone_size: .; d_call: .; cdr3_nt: TGTGCCAGCAGTGTCCTATTGGAGGGGCAGTACTTC; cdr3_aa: CASSVLLEGQYF
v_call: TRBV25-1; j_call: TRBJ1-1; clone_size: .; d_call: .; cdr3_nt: TGTGCCAGCGGGAATCCAAGGGACACTGAAGCTTTCTTT; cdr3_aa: CASGNPRDTEAFF
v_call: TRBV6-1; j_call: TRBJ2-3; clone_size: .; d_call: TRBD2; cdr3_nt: TGTGCCAGCAGCCTAAGCGGGGGCCCCACAGATACGCAGTATTTT; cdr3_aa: CASSLSGGPTDTQYF
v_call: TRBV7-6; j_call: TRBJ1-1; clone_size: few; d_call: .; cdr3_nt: TGTGCCAGCAGCTTAGCGGGCTACATGAACACTGAAGCTTTCTTT; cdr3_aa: CASSLAGYMNTEAFF
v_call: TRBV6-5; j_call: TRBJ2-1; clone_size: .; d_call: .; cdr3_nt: TGTGCCAGCAGTAAGGGGGGGACTTCTCAGTTCTTC; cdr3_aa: CASSKGGTSQFF
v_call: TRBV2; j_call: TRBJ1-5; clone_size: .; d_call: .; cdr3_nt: TGTGCCAGCAGAGAAACGGGGCAAAATCAGCCCCAGCATTTT; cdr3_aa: CASRETGQNQPQHF
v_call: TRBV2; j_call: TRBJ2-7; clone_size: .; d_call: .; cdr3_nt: TGTGCCAGCAGTGCGTCAGGGATAGGCTACGAGCAGTACTTC; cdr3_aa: CASSASGIGYEQYF
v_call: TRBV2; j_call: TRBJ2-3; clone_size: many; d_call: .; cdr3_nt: TGTGCCAGCAGTGACCACGTCGTGAGTCCTAGCACAGATACGCAGTATTTT; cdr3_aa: CASSDHVVSPSTDTQYF
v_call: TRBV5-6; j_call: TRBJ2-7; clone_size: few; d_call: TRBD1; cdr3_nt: TGTGCCAGCAGTGCCGGGACAGTACTCTACGAGCAGTACTTC; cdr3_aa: CASSAGTVLYEQYF
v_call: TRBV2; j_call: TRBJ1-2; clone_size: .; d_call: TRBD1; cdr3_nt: TGTGCCAGCAGCGGAGGACAGGGCAATGGCTACACCTTC; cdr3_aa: CASSGGQGNGYTF
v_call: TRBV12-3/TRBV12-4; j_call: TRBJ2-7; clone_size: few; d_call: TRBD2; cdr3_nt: TGTGCCAGCAGGTTAGCGGGAGCCCCCTACGAGCAGTACTTC; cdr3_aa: CASRLAGAPYEQYF
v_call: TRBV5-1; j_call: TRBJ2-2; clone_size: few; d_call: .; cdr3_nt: TGCGCCAGCAGCTTGGGATTAGACAGCACCGGGGAGCTGTTTTTT; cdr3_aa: CASSLGLDSTGELFF
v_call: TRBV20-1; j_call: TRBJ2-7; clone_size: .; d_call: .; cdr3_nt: TGCAGTGCTAGAGGGGCGCGGGGATACGAGCAGTACTTC; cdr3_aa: CSARGARGYEQYF
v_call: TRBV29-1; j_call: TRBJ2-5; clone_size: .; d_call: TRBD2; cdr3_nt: TGCAGCGTTGAAGTTTTGGCTAGCGGAGTTCAAGAGACCCAGTACTTC; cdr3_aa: CSVEVLASGVQETQYF
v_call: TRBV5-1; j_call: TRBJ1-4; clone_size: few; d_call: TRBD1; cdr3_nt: TGCGCCAGCAGCTCGAGACAGGGTAGCGAAAAACTGTTTTTT; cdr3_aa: CASSSRQGSEKLFF
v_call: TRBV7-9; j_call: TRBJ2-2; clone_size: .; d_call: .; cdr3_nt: TGTGCCAGCAGCCACCCCACAGGGTATACCGGGGAGCTGTTTTTT; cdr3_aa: CASSHPTGYTGELFF
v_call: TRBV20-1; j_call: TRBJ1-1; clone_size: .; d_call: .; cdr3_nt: TGCAGTGCCACCCAGCGGGGCGAAGCTTTCTTT; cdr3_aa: CSATQRGEAFF
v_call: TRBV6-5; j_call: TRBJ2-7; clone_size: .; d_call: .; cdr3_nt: TGTGCCAGCAGTTATAGCCATCGGACGTTGGGGGGCACTACCTACGAGCAGTACTTC; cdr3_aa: CASSYSHRTLGGTTYEQYF
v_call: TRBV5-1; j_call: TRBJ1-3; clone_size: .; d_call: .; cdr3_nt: TGCGCCAGCAAACAGGACTCTGGAAACACCATATATTTT; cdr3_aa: CASKQDSGNTIYF
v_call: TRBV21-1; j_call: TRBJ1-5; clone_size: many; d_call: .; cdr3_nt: TGTGCCAGCACTAGGGGGCGGACAGTTAGCAATCAGCCCCAGCATTTT; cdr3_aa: CASTRGRTVSNQPQHF
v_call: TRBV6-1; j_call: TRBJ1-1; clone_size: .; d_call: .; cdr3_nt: TGTGCCAGCAGTAGGGATCGGGCCAGGGGACGGAACACTGAAGCTTTCTTT; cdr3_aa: CASSRDRARGRNTEAFF
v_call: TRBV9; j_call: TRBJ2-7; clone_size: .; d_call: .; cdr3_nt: TGTGCCAGCAGCGTAGATTTCCCGGGCGACGACGAGCAGTACTTC; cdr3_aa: CASSVDFPGDDEQYF
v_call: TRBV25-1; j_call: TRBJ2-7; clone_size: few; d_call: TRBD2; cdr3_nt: TGTGCCAGCAGTGAACCTAGCGGGAGGGTATACGAGCAGTACTTC; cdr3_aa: CASSEPSGRVYEQYF
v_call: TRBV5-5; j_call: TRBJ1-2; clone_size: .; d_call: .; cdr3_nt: TGTGCCAGCAGCTATGGGCCTCTTACCCCCTATGGCTACACCTTC; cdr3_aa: CASSYGPLTPYGYTF